Each of the 30 T cell receptor beta chains below was sequenced from the same sample in a study of cytomegalovirus exposure and HLA in healthy donors. Both 60 Vbeta primers and 13 Jbeta primers went into the PCR. The assay was immunoSEQ multiplex PCR, and TCRdb's table has in-frame clones only and misses some. The profile shows more than 110,000 clones, approximately 79% of them singletons. Sequencing was done on a sample of PBMCs. The origin of the receptors is a woman aged 45 to 65 in good health and CMV-seropositive.

The chain uses TRBV5-1 and TRBJ1-3; D possibly corresponds to TRBD1 (6 bases). The germline V and J ends were trimmed by 1 base and 0 bases, with 11 bases remaining between them. CDR3 length equals 16 residues. CDR1 SGHRS and CDR2 YFSETQ come from the germline V gene. The DNA for the CDR3 is TGCGCCAGCAGCTTGCAGGACAGAATCTCTGGAAACACCATATATTTT. This gives the protein CASSLQDRISGNTIYF.

This rearrangement joins TRBV18 to TRBJ1-1; 10 bases match TRBD1. V was clipped by 3 bases and J by 10 bases; unmatched bases: 5. This CDR3 spans 13 amino acids. Looked up from germline, CDR1 is KGHSH and CDR2 is LQKENI. This CDR3 is CASSPGQGFGAFF. CDR3 nucleotide sequence: TGTGCCAGCTCACCGGGACAGGGGTTTGGAGCTTTCTTT. Supplemented by reference TRBV18 and TRBJ1-1, the full variable domain reads NAGVMQNPRHLVRRRGQEARLRCSPMKGHSHVYWYRQLPEEGLKFMVYLQKENIIDESGMPKERFSAEFPKEGPSILRIQQVVRGDSAAYFCASSPGQGFGAFFGQGTRLTVV.

This rearrangement joins TRBV30 to TRBJ2-3; 10 bases match TRBD2. CDR3 length: 15 residues. Unmatched junction bases numbered 3, after V lost 0 bases and J lost 3 bases. The germline CDR1 and CDR2 sequences are GTSNPN and SVGIG (reference sequence). The CDR3 sequence is CAWSVRAGGTDTQYF. The CDR3 bases are TGTGCCTGGAGTGTACGAGCGGGGGGGACAGATACGCAGTATTTT.

The chain carries TRBV5-4 and TRBJ1-4; 9 nucleotides align to TRBD1. V lost 3 bases and J lost 8; bases outside the gene matches: 8. The CDR3 is made up of 15 amino acids. The germline CDR1 and CDR2 sequences are SGHNT and YYREEE (reference sequence). The CDR3 region is CASSSAGTGNEKLFF. The CDR3 coding sequence is TGTGCCAGCAGCTCCGCCGGGACAGGGAACGAAAAACTGTTTTTT.

This chain links TRBV18 with TRBJ2-5; D remains ambiguous. Germline V gene data show CDR1 as KGHSH and CDR2 as LQKENI. With 3 bases removed from V and 0 bases from J, the gap between germline ends came to 8 bases. This CDR3 is 14 amino acids long. This chain's CDR3 is CASSPGQYQETQYF. Here the CDR3 DNA reads TGTGCCAGCTCACCTGGGCAGTACCAAGAGACCCAGTACTTC.

Notes on this clone: Different DNA sequences within this sample yield the same CDR3. The chain uses TRBV5-1 and TRBJ2-1; no firm D call. This CDR3 contains 12 residues. V lost 0 bases and J lost 10, with 8 bases in between. The germline CDR1 and CDR2 sequences are SGHRS and YFSETQ. The CDR3 bases are TGCGCCAGCAGCTTGGGGAGAGACGAGCAGTTCTTC. It encodes CASSLGRDEQFF.

The chain joins TRBV7-3 to TRBJ2-1, with D perhaps TRBD1 (6 bases). Between the trimmed V and J ends, which lost 4 bases and 0 bases, there was a span of 22 bases. CDR3 length: 19 amino acids. CDR1 SGHTA and CDR2 FQGTGA come from the germline V gene. The CDR3 DNA is TGTGCCAGCAGCTCCAAGTCCAGGGGCGCCGGCAGCTCCTACAATGAGCAGTTCTTC. It yields the protein CASSSKSRGAGSSYNEQFF.

The V and J genes are TRBV19 and TRBJ1-1; TRBD1 agrees at 8 bases. V was pared by 4 bases and J by 11 bases, with 6 bases of the junction left unmatched. This CDR3 spans 12 amino acids. Germline CDR1 is LNHDA and CDR2 is SQIVND (reference sequence). The CDR3 coding sequence is TGTGCCAGTAGTACCCGGACAGGGTCGGCTTTCTTT. The encoded protein is CASSTRTGSAFF. Using reference TRBV19 and TRBJ1-1 for the parts outside the CDR3, the full variable domain is DGGITQSPKYLFRKEGQNVTLSCEQNLNHDAMYWYRQDPGQGLRLIYYSQIVNDFQKGDIAEGYSVSREKKESFPLTVTSAQKNPTAFYLCASSTRTGSAFFGQGTRLTVV.

The chain couples TRBV5-6 to TRBJ2-7, with D unresolved. Per the germline V gene, CDR1 is SGHDT and CDR2 is YYEEEE. The CDR3 sequence is 14 residues long. Deletions cut 4 bases from V and 3 bases from J, with 14 bases between. The CDR3 nucleotides read TGTGCCAGCAGCCCATACTACCTCCTCTACGAGCAGTACTTC. The encoded protein is CASSPYYLLYEQYF.

This chain uses TRBV15 with TRBJ1-2; possible D gene TRBD1, 5 bases. This CDR3 is built from 15 residues. Germline CDR1 is LNHNV and CDR2 is YYDKDF (reference sequence). The V end lost 7 bases, the J end lost 8 bases, and 23 bases lay between the germline ends. The CDR3 reads CATNQDRGARVGYTF. The CDR3 DNA reads as TGTGCCACCAACCAAGACAGAGGAGCCCGAGTCGGCTACACCTTC.

The chain links TRBV7-2 to TRBJ2-5; 11 bases align to TRBD2. CDR1 and CDR2 (germline): SGHTA, FQGNSA. The J segment lost 5 bases and the V segment lost 5 bases, leaving 7 bases of the junction unmatched. CDR3 size: 15 residues. DNA for the CDR3: TGTGCCAGCAGCCCTCTAGCGGGGGGTTGGGAGACCCAGTACTTC. Protein: CASSPLAGGWETQYF.

The chain couples TRBV10-3 to TRBJ1-4, with D perhaps matching TRBD1 (6 bases). In germline, CDR1 is ENHRY, CDR2 SYGVKD. V was cut by 0 bases and J by 8 bases, with 13 bases left in between. CDR3 length: 15 residues. The chain's CDR3 is CAISESRGAAEKLFF. The CDR3 DNA sequence: TGTGCCATCAGTGAGTCACGGGGGGCGGCAGAAAAACTGTTTTTT.

For this clone: The junction departs from germline at one end; a sequencing error may be responsible. The chain carries TRBV28 and TRBJ1-1, with unresolved D. The germline V gene has CDR1 MDHEN and CDR2 SYDVKM. The CDR3 spans 10 residues. As DNA, the CDR3 is TGTGCCAGCAGTTTATCGACTTCTTATTTT. Its translation: CASSLSTSYF.

The gene calls are TRBV7-9 and TRBJ2-1; tentatively, D is TRBD1 (6 bases). The CDR3 length is 13 residues. Germline V CDR1 and CDR2: SEHNR, FQNEAQ (reference sequence). V gave up 5 bases and J gave up 9 bases, with 14 bases separating them. CDR3 sequence (DNA): TGTGCCAGCAGCGACACCGGGACATTTGAGCAGTTCTTC. This sequence encodes CASSDTGTFEQFF.

In this sample, this clone turned up once. The CDR3 reads CSVEGLAGGSDTQYF. The DNA for the CDR3 is TGCAGCGTTGAAGGACTAGCGGGGGGATCAGATACGCAGTATTTT. The chain links TRBV29-1 to TRBJ2-3, with 13 positions matching TRBD2. The CDR3 consists of 15 residues. The germline V gene encodes CDR1 SQVTM and CDR2 ANQGSEA. Trimming cost V 1 base and J 4 bases; bases outside gene matches: 2.

The V call is TRBV4-3, the J call TRBJ2-1; 11 nucleotides align to TRBD1. With 11 bases clipped from V and 3 bases from J, the junction kept 3 bases outside the gene matches. The germline V gene encodes CDR1 LGHNA and CDR2 YSLEER. The CDR3 has 13 amino acids. This chain's CDR3 is CAAGTGGYNEQFF. CDR3 coding DNA: TGCGCCGCCGGGACAGGGGGCTACAATGAGCAGTTCTTC.

This clone has a handful of counts. The chain recombines TRBV6-1 with TRBJ1-1; TRBD1 agrees at 7 bases. Germline V lookup: CDR1 MNHNS, CDR2 SASEGT. Trimming removed 5 bases from V and 4 bases from J; junction bases left unmatched: 4. This CDR3 region has 13 residues. As DNA, the CDR3 is TGTGCCAGCAGTACCCGGACAGGCACTGAAGCTTTCTTT. Amino acid sequence: CASSTRTGTEAFF.

The chain couples TRBV9 to TRBJ1-1; 7 positions match TRBD1. V gave up 0 bases and J gave up 1 base; unmatched junction bases: 12. This CDR3 spans 18 amino acids. The germline CDR1 and CDR2 sequences are SGDLS and YYNGEE. The CDR3 protein is CASSVGAGGILQNTEAFF. CDR3 nucleotide sequence: TGTGCCAGCAGCGTAGGGGCAGGGGGTATTCTACAGAACACTGAAGCTTTCTTT.

J is TRBJ2-1 and V is TRBV7-6; D is possibly TRBD1 (5 bases). The length of the CDR3 is 17 residues. CDR1 is SGHVS, CDR2 FNYEAQ, per germline. Trimming pared 1 base from V and 2 bases from J, leaving 15 bases between. CDR3 nucleotide sequence: TGTGCCAGCAGCTTAGTCCAGGGTATCTCTCCCTACAATGAGCAGTTCTTC. The encoded protein is CASSLVQGISPYNEQFF.

This clone appeared a few times. V usage is TRBV19 and J usage is TRBJ1-5; no clear D gene. Per the germline V gene, CDR1 is LNHDA and CDR2 is SQIVND (reference sequence). V was cut by 5 bases and J by 5 bases, with 40 bases left in between. The CDR3 is made up of 23 amino acids. CDR3 residues: CASSVGLGRQMLFLKVADQPQHF. The DNA for the CDR3 is TGTGCCAGTAGTGTAGGGCTCGGGCGGCAGATGCTTTTCCTCAAGGTAGCGGATCAGCCCCAGCATTTT.

The DNA for the CDR3 is TGTGCCACCAGCAGAGAGCCGGGACAGAGAAGTAACTATGGCTACACCTTC. Protein product: CATSREPGQRSNYGYTF. This chain joins TRBV15 and TRBJ1-2; 7 bases match TRBD1. The trim removed 0 bases at V and 1 base at J, leaving 8 bases unmatched. The length of the CDR3 is 17 residues. Germline V gene lookup returns CDR1 LNHNV and CDR2 YYDKDF (reference sequence).

This sequence joins TRBV2 and TRBJ2-1; TRBD1 matches at 7 bases. This CDR3 is 13 amino acids long. Germline values: CDR1 SNHLY, CDR2 FYNNEI. Germline trimming cut 6 bases from V and 3 bases from J; bases unmatched to any gene: 2. As DNA, the CDR3 is TGTGCCAGCAGGGGGACAGACTACAATGAGCAGTTCTTC. It specifies CASRGTDYNEQFF.

This clone was picked up a small number of times. V and J are TRBV5-1 and TRBJ2-3; TRBD2 matches 12 bases. V shed 1 base and J 1 base; nucleotides not matched to a gene: 10. The CDR3 consists of 19 residues. Germline assignment: CDR1 SGHRS and CDR2 YFSETQ. CDR3 residues: CASSLLAGGDPQGTDTQYF. As DNA, the CDR3 is TGCGCCAGCAGCTTGCTAGCGGGGGGGGACCCTCAGGGCACAGATACGCAGTATTTT.

V gene TRBV27 combines with J gene TRBJ1-2; D unresolved. Germline V gives CDR1 MNHEY, CDR2 SMNVEV (reference sequence). CDR3 length equals 15 residues. V lost 0 bases and J 2 bases, leaving 10 bases between the germline ends. The CDR3 DNA reads TGTGCCAGCAGTTTATCTGTAGTAGAGAACTATGGCTACACCTTC. Amino acids: CASSLSVVENYGYTF.

The rearrangement links TRBV28 to TRBJ1-5; a weak D match, TRBD1 (6 bases). The germline V and J ends were trimmed by 10 bases and 3 bases, with 13 bases remaining between them. In germline, CDR1 is MDHEN, CDR2 SYDVKM. This CDR3 contains 13 residues. The DNA of the CDR3 is TGTGCCATCGGTGGACAGTTCAATCAGCCCCAGCATTTT. Translation: CAIGGQFNQPQHF.

V gene TRBV7-3 combines with J gene TRBJ2-5; 9 nucleotides align to TRBD1. After removal of 7 bases from V and 4 bases from J, the junction contained 10 bases not matched to a gene. Germline V gives CDR1 SGHTA, CDR2 FQGTGA. There are 15 residues in the CDR3. CDR3 region: CASNPTGGHRETQYF. The CDR3 DNA reads as TGTGCCAGCAACCCGACAGGGGGTCATCGAGAGACCCAGTACTTC.

The CDR3 region has the DNA TGTGCCAGCAGCGCGGCCGGGACAGGGAGATATGGCTACACCTTC. Its protein is CASSAAGTGRYGYTF. The chain employs TRBV9 and TRBJ1-2; 9 bases match TRBD1. The CDR3 runs 15 residues. J was trimmed by 5 bases and V by 3 bases; bases with no gene match: 8. The V gene's germline CDR1 is SGDLS and CDR2 YYNGEE.

The V gene is TRBV5-6, the J gene TRBJ1-2; no clear D gene. The CDR3 has 13 amino acids. Trimming removed 0 bases at V and 8 bases at J, with 11 bases between. Germline values: CDR1 SGHDT, CDR2 YYEEEE. Here the CDR3 DNA reads TGTGCCAGCAGCTTGGGCGGAGGGAGCGGCTACACCTTC. As protein: CASSLGGGSGYTF. The variable domain in full, completed from reference TRBV5-6 and TRBJ1-2, reads DAGVTQSPTHLIKTRGQQVTLRCSPKSGHDTVSWYQQALGQGPQFIFQYYEEEERQRGNFPDRFSGHQFPNYSSELNVNALLLGDSALYLCASSLGGGSGYTFGSGTRLTVV.

The gene calls are TRBV5-1 and TRBJ2-7; TRBD2 matches 7 bases. Looked up from germline, CDR1 is SGHRS and CDR2 is YFSETQ. There are 13 residues in the CDR3. With 3 bases clipped from V and 2 bases from J, the junction kept 2 bases outside the gene matches. The CDR3 coding sequence is TGCGCCAGCAGCTCCGGGACTACCTACGAGCAGTACTTC. Translation: CASSSGTTYEQYF.

The chain couples TRBV4-3 to TRBJ2-7; TRBD2 aligns across 8 bases. Germline CDR1 LGHNA, CDR2 YSLEER. V gave up 3 bases and J gave up 3 bases; unmatched junction bases: 10. The CDR3 totals 16 residues. The DNA of the CDR3 is TGCGCCAGCAGCCACCTGTACGGGGGGGAGAACTACGAGCAGTACTTC. This gives the protein CASSHLYGGENYEQYF.